Below are 20 T cell receptor beta chains sequenced from a single sample in a study of T cell repertoires in cytomegalovirus infection. From the reads, TCRdb called clonotypes with MiXCR, one entry per CDR3 protein. Of 550,000 to 850,000 distinct CDR3 sequences listed, roughly 36% were seen once; the top ten hold about 20%. Their antigens remain unidentified. The source was cultured PBMCs, collected from culture after CMV antigen stimulation. Receptor source: a human donor in good health (CMV status not recorded). Some clones in this sample may be carry-over from other donors' samples.

The rearrangement links TRBV30 to TRBJ1-1, with a weak D call TRBD1 (5 bases). Between the trimmed V and J ends, which lost 5 bases and 2 bases, there was a span of 15 bases. CDR3 size: 14 residues. Germline assignment: CDR1 GTSNPN and CDR2 SVGIG (reference sequence). The chain's CDR3 is CAWGQGSSNTEAFF. The DNA for the CDR3 is TGTGCCTGGGGGCAGGGCTCATCAAACACTGAAGCTTTCTTT.

The chain is built from TRBV4-3 and TRBJ2-5; 8 nucleotides match TRBD2. V trimming: 1 base; J trimming: 3 bases; junction bases outside the gene matches: 1. This CDR3 has 14 residues. CDR1 LGHNA and CDR2 YSLEER come from the germline V gene. CDR3 DNA sequence: TGCGCCAGCAGCCAAGTACTAGCGGAAGAGACCCAGTACTTC. The encoded protein is CASSQVLAEETQYF.

The table lists this clonotype with a few counts. This rearrangement joins TRBV7-2 to TRBJ1-2; D remains unclear. This CDR3 contains 15 residues. Trimming took 4 bases from V and 7 from J, leaving 19 bases between them. CDR1 and CDR2 from the germline V gene are SGHTA and FQGNSA. CDR3 residues: CASSSERIGWGGYTF. Written as DNA, the CDR3 is TGTGCCAGCAGCTCAGAAAGGATAGGGTGGGGTGGCTACACCTTC.

This chain connects TRBV2 to TRBJ2-7; D gene uncertain. V lost 4 bases and J lost 2, with 21 bases in between. CDR3 length: 17 residues. Germline loops: CDR1 SNHLY, CDR2 FYNNEI. The CDR3 DNA sequence: TGTGCCAGCAGTGGTATAGTACTTCACAAACTTACCTACGAGCAGTACTTC. Encoded protein: CASSGIVLHKLTYEQYF. Based on the CDR3 plus reference TRBV2 and TRBJ2-7, the full variable domain is EPEVTQTPSHQVTQMGQEVILRCVPISNHLYFYWYRQILGQKVEFLVSFYNNEISEKSEIFDDQFSVERPDGSNFTLKIRSTKLEDSAMYFCASSGIVLHKLTYEQYFGPGTRLTVT.

V gene TRBV7-6 combines with J gene TRBJ2-5; TRBD2 aligns across 13 bases. This CDR3 region has 17 residues. The V segment lost 3 bases and the J segment 4 bases; nucleotides outside the gene matches: 8. Germline assignment: CDR1 SGHVS and CDR2 FNYEAQ. CDR3 in amino acids: CASSLRLAGGPGETQYF. Written as DNA, the CDR3 is TGTGCCAGCAGCTTGAGACTAGCGGGGGGCCCAGGAGAGACCCAGTACTTC.

The CDR3 DNA reads as TGTGCCAGCAGCTTAGCGCTCTCCGCCAGGGCCCAGAACACTGAAGCTTTCTTT. Translated, it gives CASSLALSARAQNTEAFF. The chain has TRBV7-9 and TRBJ1-1; D possibly corresponds to TRBD1 (5 bases). The V and J ends lost 0 bases and 1 base respectively, with 18 bases between them. The CDR3 is made up of 18 amino acids. The V gene's germline CDR1 is SEHNR and CDR2 FQNEAQ (reference sequence).

There are many counts of this clonotype. V and J are TRBV7-8 and TRBJ1-5; D is perhaps TRBD1 (5 bases). V was trimmed by 1 base and J by 7 bases, leaving 11 bases between them. The CDR3 runs to 14 residues. Germline CDR1 SGHVS, CDR2 FQNEAQ. CDR3 residues: CASSLVVGTQPQHF. DNA for the CDR3: TGTGCCAGCAGCTTAGTGGTGGGGACGCAGCCCCAGCATTTT.

This clonotype was picked up one time. The chain recombines TRBV28 with TRBJ1-6, with D unclear. The CDR3 runs 13 residues. Germline CDR1 reads MDHEN; CDR2 reads SYDVKM. The V end lost 6 bases, the J end lost 3 bases, and 6 bases lay between the germline ends. The CDR3 region has the DNA TGTGCCAGCAGGAGCTACTATAATTCACCCCTCCACTTT. The encoded protein is CASRSYYNSPLHF.

In DNA form, the CDR3 reads TGTGCCAGCAGCTTAGTCGGAGCGGGGGGGCTGAGTACGCAGTATTTT. Protein sequence: CASSLVGAGGLSTQYF. The J gene is TRBJ2-3, the V gene TRBV7-2; 10 bases fit TRBD2. With V trimmed by 1 base and J by 8 bases, 9 bases remained unmatched. Germline V CDR1 and CDR2: SGHTA, FQGNSA. CDR3 size: 16 residues.

Note on this clonotype: The junction and the germline gene differ at one end; a read error may be behind it. The chain employs TRBV4-1 and TRBJ1-3, with D uncertain. Germline values: CDR1 MGHRA, CDR2 YSYEKL. This CDR3 has 16 amino acids. The chain's CDR3 is CASSQVEGGAGNTIYF. The CDR3 DNA follows: TGTGCCAGCAGCCAAGTGGAGGGAGGAGCTGGAAACACCATATATTTT.

About this clonotype itself: Likely a read error: the CDR3 ends without its conserved phenylalanine or tryptophan. The chain uses TRBV6-5 and TRBJ2-3; 8 bases line up with TRBD1. CDR1 MNHEY and CDR2 SVGAGI come from the germline V gene. The CDR3 loop spans 14 amino acids. V gave up 5 bases and J gave up 0 bases; unmatched junction bases: 1. The CDR3 DNA reads TGTGCCAGCAGTAGGGACAGGAGCACAGATACGCAGTATGTT. Translating gives CASSRDRSTDTQYV.

This clonotype was observed a few times. V usage is TRBV7-9 and J usage is TRBJ2-7; D ambiguous. CDR1 is SEHNR and CDR2 is FQNEAQ in the germline V gene (reference sequence). The CDR3 is 12 amino acids. V shed 3 bases and J shed 5 bases, with 8 bases lying between them. The CDR3, as DNA: TGTGCCAGCAGCTTCTATGGGGACGAGCAGTACTTC. Translated: CASSFYGDEQYF.

The gene calls are TRBV5-1 and TRBJ2-4; 8 positions agree with TRBD2. Germline V gives CDR1 SGHRS, CDR2 YFSETQ. This CDR3 is built from 17 residues. V lost 0 bases, J lost 6 bases, and 11 bases stayed unmatched. The CDR3 loop reads CASSLGVLAGRGNIQYF. The CDR3 DNA reads as TGCGCCAGCAGCTTGGGAGTCCTAGCGGGCAGAGGAAACATTCAGTACTTC.

The chain carries TRBV2 and TRBJ1-2; D gene ambiguous. Germline V lookup: CDR1 SNHLY, CDR2 FYNNEI. This CDR3 region has 12 residues. V lost 3 bases, J lost 2 bases, and 4 bases lay in between. CDR3 sequence: CASSDQNYGYTF. The CDR3 bases are TGTGCCAGCAGTGATCAGAACTATGGCTACACCTTC.

The chain has TRBV20-1 and TRBJ1-5; D is unresolved. The CDR3 is 10 residues long. The germline gives CDR1 DFQATT, CDR2 SNEGSKA (reference sequence). The ends were cut back, 7 bases at V and 6 bases at J, with 7 bases in the middle. The CDR3 reads CSDGPQPQHF. In nucleotides, the CDR3 is TGCAGTGATGGCCCTCAGCCCCAGCATTTT.

This chain links TRBV6-1 with TRBJ2-7, with 7 bases identical to TRBD1. This CDR3 spans 13 amino acids. The J segment lost 5 bases and the V segment lost 1 base, leaving 2 bases of the junction unmatched. Per the germline V gene, CDR1 is MNHNS and CDR2 is SASEGT. The DNA of the CDR3 is TGTGCCAGCAGTGAAGAGGGGGCCCACGAGCAGTACTTC. Translated: CASSEEGAHEQYF.

This clonotype came up a few times. V gene TRBV7-2 combines with J gene TRBJ2-7, with unresolved D. The germline V gene encodes CDR1 SGHTA and CDR2 FQGNSA. V dropped 5 bases and J dropped 0 bases, with 11 bases sitting between them. CDR3 length: 14 residues. The CDR3 DNA reads as TGTGCCAGCAGCCTCGACTGGAGCTCCTACGAGCAGTACTTC. It codes for CASSLDWSSYEQYF.

This clonotype was counted many times. One junction end does not reproduce the germline sequence, and a read error may be involved. V and J are TRBV7-2 and TRBJ2-7; D ambiguous. The CDR3 has 13 residues. The germline V gene has CDR1 SGHTA and CDR2 FQGNSA. The CDR3, as DNA: TGTGCCAGCAGCTTAGCCCCTTGGAATCCGTTGAACTTC. The encoded protein is CASSLAPWNPLNF.

V and J are TRBV10-3 and TRBJ1-1; D not resolved. The CDR3 is 13 amino acids. The V end was cut by 3 bases, the J end by 3 bases, with 8 bases between. CDR1 ENHRY and CDR2 SYGVKD come from the germline V gene. CDR3 residues: CAISEVGYTEAFF. The CDR3 DNA follows: TGTGCCATCAGTGAAGTGGGTTACACTGAAGCTTTCTTT.

This sequence joins TRBV28 and TRBJ2-2; unclear D gene. Germline V gene lookup returns CDR1 MDHEN and CDR2 SYDVKM. This CDR3 is built from 15 residues. V was clipped by 5 bases and J by 1 base, with 11 bases between them. CDR3 nucleotide sequence: TGTGCCAGCAGTCCCACGGCAGGGAACACCGGGGAGCTGTTTTTT. Its translation: CASSPTAGNTGELFF.